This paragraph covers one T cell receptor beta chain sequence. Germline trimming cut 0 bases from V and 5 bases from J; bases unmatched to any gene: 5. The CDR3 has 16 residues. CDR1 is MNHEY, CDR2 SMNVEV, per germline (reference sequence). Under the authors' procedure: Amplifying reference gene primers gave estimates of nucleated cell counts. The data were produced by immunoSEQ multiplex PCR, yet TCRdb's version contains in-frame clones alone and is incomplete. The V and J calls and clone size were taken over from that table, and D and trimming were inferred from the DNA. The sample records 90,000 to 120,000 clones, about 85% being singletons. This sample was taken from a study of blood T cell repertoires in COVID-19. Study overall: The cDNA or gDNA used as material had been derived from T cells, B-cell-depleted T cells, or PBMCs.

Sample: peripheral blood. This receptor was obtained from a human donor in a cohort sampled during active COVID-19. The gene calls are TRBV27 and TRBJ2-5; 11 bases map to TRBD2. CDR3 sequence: CASSLSYSGGGETQYF. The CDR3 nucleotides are TGTGCCAGCAGTTTATCATATAGCGGGGGGGGCGAGACCCAGTACTTC.